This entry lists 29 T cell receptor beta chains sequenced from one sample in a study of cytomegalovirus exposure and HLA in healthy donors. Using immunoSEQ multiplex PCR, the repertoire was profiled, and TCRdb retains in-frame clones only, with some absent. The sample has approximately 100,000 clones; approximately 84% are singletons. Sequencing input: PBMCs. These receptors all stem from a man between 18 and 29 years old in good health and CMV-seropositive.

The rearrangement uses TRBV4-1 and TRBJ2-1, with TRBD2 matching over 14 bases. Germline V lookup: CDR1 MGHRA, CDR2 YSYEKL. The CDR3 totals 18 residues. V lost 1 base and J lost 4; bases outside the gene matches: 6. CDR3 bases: TGCGCCAGCAGCCAAGTACCGGGACTAGCGGGAGAGTACAATGAGCAGTTCTTC. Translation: CASSQVPGLAGEYNEQFF.

This CDR3 reads CASSGQGATGELFF. CDR3 DNA: TGTGCCAGCAGTGGACAGGGGGCAACCGGGGAGCTGTTTTTT. The chain uses TRBV2 and TRBJ2-2; TRBD1 agrees at 10 bases. The CDR3 length is 14 residues. Trimming cost V 4 bases and J 5 bases; bases outside gene matches: 1. Looked up from germline, CDR1 is SNHLY and CDR2 is FYNNEI.

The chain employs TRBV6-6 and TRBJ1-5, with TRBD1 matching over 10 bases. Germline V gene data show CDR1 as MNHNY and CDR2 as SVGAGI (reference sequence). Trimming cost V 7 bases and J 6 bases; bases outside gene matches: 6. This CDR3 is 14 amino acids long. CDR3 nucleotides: TGTGCCAGCACTCAGACAGGGGGCGTTCAGCCCCAGCATTTT. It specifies CASTQTGGVQPQHF.

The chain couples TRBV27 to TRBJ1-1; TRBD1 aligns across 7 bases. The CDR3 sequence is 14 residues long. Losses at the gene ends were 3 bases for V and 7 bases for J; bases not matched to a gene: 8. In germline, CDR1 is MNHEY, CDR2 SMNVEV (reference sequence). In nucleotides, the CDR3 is TGTGCCAGCAGTTTTAGCGACAGGGAGGTTGAAGCTTTCTTT. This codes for CASSFSDREVEAFF.

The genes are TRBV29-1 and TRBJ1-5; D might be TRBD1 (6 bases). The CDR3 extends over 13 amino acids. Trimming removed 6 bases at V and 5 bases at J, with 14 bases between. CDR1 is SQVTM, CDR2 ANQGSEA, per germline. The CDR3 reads CSVGTGRDQPQHF. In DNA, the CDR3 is TGCAGCGTCGGAACAGGGAGGGATCAGCCCCAGCATTTT.

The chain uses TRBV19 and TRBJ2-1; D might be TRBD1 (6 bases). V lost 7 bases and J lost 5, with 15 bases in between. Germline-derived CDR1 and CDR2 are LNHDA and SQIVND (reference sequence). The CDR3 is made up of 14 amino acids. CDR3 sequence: CASIAQGINNEQFF. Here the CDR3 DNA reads TGTGCCAGTATCGCACAGGGAATCAACAATGAGCAGTTCTTC.

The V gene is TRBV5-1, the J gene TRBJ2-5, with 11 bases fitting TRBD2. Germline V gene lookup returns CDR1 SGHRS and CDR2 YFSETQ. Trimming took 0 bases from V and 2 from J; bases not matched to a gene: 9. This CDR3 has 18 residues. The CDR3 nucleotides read TGCGCCAGCAGCTTGGGAGGTACTAGCGGGGGCCAACAAGAGACCCAGTACTTC. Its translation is CASSLGGTSGGQQETQYF.

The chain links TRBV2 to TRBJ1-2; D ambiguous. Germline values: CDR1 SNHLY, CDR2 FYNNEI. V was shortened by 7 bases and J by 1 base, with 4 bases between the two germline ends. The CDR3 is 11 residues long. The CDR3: CASNGNYGYTF. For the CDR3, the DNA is TGTGCCAGCAACGGTAACTATGGCTACACCTTC.

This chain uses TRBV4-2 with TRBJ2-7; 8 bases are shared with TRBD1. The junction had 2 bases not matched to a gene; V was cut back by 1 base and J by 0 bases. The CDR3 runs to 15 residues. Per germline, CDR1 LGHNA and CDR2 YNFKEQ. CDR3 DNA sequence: TGTGCCAGCAGCCAAGGGACAGGGAACTCCTACGAGCAGTACTTC. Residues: CASSQGTGNSYEQYF.

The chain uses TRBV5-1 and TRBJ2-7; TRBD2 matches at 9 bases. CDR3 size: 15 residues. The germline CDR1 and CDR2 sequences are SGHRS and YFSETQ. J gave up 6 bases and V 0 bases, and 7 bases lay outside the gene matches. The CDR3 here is CASSLGSSGASEQYF. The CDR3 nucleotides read TGCGCCAGCAGCTTGGGATCTAGCGGGGCTAGCGAGCAGTACTTC.

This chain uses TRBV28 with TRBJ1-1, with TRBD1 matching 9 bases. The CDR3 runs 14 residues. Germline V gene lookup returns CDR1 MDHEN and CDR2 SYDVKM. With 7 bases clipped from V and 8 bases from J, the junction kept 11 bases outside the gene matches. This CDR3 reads CASTTGQGKGEAFF. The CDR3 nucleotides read TGTGCCAGCACCACCGGACAGGGGAAAGGAGAAGCTTTCTTT. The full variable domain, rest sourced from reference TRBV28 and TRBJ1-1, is DVKVTQSSRYLVKRTGEKVFLECVQDMDHENMFWYRQDPGLGLRLIYFSYDVKMKEKGDIPEGYSVSREKKERFSLILESASTNQTSMYLCASTTGQGKGEAFFGQGTRLTVV.

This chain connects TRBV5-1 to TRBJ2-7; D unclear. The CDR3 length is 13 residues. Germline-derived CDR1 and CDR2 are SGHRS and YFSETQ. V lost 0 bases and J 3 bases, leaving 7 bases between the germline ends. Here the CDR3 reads CASSLVQVYEQYF. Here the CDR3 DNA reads TGCGCCAGCAGCTTGGTTCAGGTCTACGAGCAGTACTTC. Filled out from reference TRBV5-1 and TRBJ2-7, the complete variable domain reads KAGVTQTPRYLIKTRGQQVTLSCSPISGHRSVSWYQQTPGQGLQFLFEYFSETQRNKGNFPGRFSGRQFSNSRSEMNVSTLELGDSALYLCASSLVQVYEQYFGPGTRLTVT.

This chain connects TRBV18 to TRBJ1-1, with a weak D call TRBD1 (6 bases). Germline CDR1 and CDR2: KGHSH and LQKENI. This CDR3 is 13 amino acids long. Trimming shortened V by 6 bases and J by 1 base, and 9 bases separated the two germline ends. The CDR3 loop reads CASSAGENTEAFF. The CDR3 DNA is TGTGCCAGCTCGGCAGGGGAGAACACTGAAGCTTTCTTT.

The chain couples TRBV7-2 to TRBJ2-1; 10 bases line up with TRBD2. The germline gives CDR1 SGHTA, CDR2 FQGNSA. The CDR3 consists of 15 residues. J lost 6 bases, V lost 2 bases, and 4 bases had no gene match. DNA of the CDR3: TGTGCCAGCAGCTTAAGCGGGGGGGCCTTCAATGAGCAGTTCTTC. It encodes CASSLSGGAFNEQFF.

Written as DNA, the CDR3 is TGTGCCAGCAGCTTGGGCGCTGCGGACAGGGGTTTGGGTCAGCCCCAGCATTTT. It encodes CASSLGAADRGLGQPQHF. The chain combines TRBV7-2 with TRBJ1-5; 9 bases map to TRBD1. This CDR3 is 18 amino acids long. Trimming at V came to 3 bases and at J to 6 bases, leaving 15 bases not matched to a gene. Germline CDR1 SGHTA, CDR2 FQGNSA.

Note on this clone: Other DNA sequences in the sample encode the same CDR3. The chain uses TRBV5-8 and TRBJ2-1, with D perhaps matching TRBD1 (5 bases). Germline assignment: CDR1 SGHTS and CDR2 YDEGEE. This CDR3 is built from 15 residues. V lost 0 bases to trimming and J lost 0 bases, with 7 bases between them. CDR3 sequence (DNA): TGTGCCAGCAGCTTGGCGCAGGGCTCCTACAATGAGCAGTTCTTC. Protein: CASSLAQGSYNEQFF.

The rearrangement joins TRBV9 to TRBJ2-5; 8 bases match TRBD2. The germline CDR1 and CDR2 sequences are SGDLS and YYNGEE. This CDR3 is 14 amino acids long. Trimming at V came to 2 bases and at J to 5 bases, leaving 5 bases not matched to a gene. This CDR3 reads CASSVTGGRETQYF. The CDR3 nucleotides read TGTGCCAGCAGCGTCACGGGGGGGAGGGAGACCCAGTACTTC. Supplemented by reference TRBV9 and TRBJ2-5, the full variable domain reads DSGVTQTPKHLITATGQRVTLRCSPRSGDLSVYWYQQSLDQGLQFLIQYYNGEERAKGNILERFSAQQFPDLHSELNLSSLELGDSALYFCASSVTGGRETQYFGPGTRLLVL.

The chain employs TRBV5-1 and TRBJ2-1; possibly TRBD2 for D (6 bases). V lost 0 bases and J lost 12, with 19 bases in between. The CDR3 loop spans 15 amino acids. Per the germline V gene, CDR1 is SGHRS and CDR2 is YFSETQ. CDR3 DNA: TGCGCCAGCAGCTTGGGTTTATTAGGCGGGGATGGGCAGTTCTTC. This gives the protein CASSLGLLGGDGQFF.

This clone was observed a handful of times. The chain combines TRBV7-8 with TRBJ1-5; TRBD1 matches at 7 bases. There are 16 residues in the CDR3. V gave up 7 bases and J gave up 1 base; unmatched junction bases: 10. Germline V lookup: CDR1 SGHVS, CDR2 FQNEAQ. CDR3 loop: CASTPYRGRSNQPQHF. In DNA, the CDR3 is TGTGCCAGCACCCCATACAGGGGCAGGAGCAATCAGCCCCAGCATTTT.

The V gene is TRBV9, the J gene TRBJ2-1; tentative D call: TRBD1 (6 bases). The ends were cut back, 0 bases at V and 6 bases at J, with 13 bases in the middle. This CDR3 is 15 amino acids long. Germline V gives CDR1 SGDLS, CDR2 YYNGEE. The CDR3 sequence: CASSVVGQWGNEQFF. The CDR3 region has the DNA TGTGCCAGCAGCGTAGTGGGACAATGGGGCAATGAGCAGTTCTTC.

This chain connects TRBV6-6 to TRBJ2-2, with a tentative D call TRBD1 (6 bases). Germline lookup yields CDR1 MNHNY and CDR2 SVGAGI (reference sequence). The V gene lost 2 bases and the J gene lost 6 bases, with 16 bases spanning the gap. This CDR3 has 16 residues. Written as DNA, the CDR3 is TGTGCCAGCAGTTACGTGAGACAGGTCAGCGCCGGGGAGCTGTTTTTT. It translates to CASSYVRQVSAGELFF.

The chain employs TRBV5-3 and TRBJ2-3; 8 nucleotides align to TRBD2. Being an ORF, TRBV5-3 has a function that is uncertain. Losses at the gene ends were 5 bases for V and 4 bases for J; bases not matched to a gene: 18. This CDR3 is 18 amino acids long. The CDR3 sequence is CARRGGVFGGAFPDTQYF. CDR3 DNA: TGTGCCAGAAGGGGAGGGGTTTTCGGGGGGGCTTTTCCAGATACGCAGTATTTT.

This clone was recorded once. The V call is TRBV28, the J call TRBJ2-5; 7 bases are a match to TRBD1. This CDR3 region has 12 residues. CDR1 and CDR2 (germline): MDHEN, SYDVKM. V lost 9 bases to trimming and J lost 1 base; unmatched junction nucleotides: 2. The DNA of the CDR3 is TGTGCCAGTAGGACAGGCCAAGAGACCCAGTACTTC. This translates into CASRTGQETQYF. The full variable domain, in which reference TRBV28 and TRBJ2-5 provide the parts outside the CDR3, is DVKVTQSSRYLVKRTGEKVFLECVQDMDHENMFWYRQDPGLGLRLIYFSYDVKMKEKGDIPEGYSVSREKKERFSLILESASTNQTSMYLCASRTGQETQYFGPGTRLLVL.

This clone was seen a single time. The CDR3 spells CASSGVSGGFQETQYF. CDR3 DNA sequence: TGTGCCAGCAGTGGAGTTAGCGGGGGGTTTCAAGAGACCCAGTACTTC. The chain is built from TRBV6-1 and TRBJ2-5; TRBD2 aligns across 10 bases. The CDR3 is made up of 16 amino acids. J was trimmed by 2 bases and V by 4 bases; bases with no gene match: 7. Germline V gene sequence: CDR1 MNHNS, CDR2 SASEGT.

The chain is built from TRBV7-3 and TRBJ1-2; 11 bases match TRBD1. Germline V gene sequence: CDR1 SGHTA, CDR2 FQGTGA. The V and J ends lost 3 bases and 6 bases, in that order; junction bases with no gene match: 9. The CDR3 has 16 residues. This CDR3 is CASSLGQGGPYDGYTF. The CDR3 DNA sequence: TGTGCCAGCAGCTTGGGACAGGGGGGGCCCTATGATGGCTACACCTTC.

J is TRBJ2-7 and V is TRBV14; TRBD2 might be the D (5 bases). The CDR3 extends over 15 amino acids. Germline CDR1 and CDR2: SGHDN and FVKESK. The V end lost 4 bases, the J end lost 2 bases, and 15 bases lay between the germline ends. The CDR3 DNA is TGTGCCAGCAGCCTAACCGGACTTGACCCCTACGAGCAGTACTTC. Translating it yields CASSLTGLDPYEQYF.

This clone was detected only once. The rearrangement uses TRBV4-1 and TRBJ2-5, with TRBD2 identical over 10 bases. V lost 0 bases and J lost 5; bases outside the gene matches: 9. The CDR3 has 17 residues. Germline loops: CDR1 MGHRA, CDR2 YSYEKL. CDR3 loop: CASSQDVSAGGRETQYF. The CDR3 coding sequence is TGCGCCAGCAGCCAAGACGTATCAGCGGGGGGGCGGGAGACCCAGTACTTC.

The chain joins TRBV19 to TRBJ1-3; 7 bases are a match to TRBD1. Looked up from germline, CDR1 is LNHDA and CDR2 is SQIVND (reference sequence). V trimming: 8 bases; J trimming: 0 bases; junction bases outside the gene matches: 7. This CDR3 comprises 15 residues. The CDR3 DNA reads TGTGCCAGTTGGGACAGCCCCGTCTCTGGAAACACCATATATTTT. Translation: CASWDSPVSGNTIYF.

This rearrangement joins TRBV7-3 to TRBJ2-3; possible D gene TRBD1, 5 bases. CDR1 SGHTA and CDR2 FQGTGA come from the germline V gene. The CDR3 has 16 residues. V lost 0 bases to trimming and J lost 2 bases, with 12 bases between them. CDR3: CASSLTGLLLTDTQYF. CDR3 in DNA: TGTGCCAGCAGCTTAACGGGGCTTTTACTCACAGATACGCAGTATTTT. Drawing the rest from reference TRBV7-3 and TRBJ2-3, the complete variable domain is GAGVSQTPSNKVTEKGKYVELRCDPISGHTALYWYRQSLGQGPEFLIYFQGTGAADDSGLPNDRFFAVRPEGSVSTLKIQRTERGDSAVYLCASSLTGLLLTDTQYFGPGTRLTVL.